This T cell receptor beta chain was retrieved from a study of human T cells and chemical hapten exposure. About the study: Read at 6 days, the patch tests placed 0.01% DPC on the upper back.

CDR3 length equals 13 residues. Trimming cost V 0 bases and J 3 bases, with 3 bases left between them. CDR1 KGHSH and CDR2 LQKENI come from the germline V gene. Time point specified: pre-sensitization, week 0. The sample's treatment: therapeutic diphenylcyclopropenone sensitization with weekly scalp DPC. The sample holds a few counts of this clonotype. TCRdb ran MiXCR on the RACE reads and lists one entry per CDR3 protein. The sample has around 95,000 distinct CDR3 sequences, under 14% seen once. This sequence joins TRBV18 and TRBJ1-5; D ambiguous. The sequencing here drew on whole blood, taken in connection with sensitization to the hapten diphenylcyclopropenone (DPC). The receptor was isolated from a woman aged 55-69 years with alopecia areata. Some clones in this sample may be carry-over from other donors' samples. CDR3 sequence: CASSPPNNQPQHF. CDR3 coding DNA: TGTGCCAGCTCACCACCGAACAATCAGCCCCAGCATTTT.